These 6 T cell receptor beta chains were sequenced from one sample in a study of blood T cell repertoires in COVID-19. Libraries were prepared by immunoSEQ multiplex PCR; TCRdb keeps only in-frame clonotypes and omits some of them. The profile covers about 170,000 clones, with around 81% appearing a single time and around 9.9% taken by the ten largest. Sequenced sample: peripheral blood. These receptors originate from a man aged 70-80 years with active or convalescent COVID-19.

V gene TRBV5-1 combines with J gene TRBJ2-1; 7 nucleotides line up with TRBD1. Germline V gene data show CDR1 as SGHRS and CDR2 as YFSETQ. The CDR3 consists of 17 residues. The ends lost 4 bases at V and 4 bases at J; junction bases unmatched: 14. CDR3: CASSPRARQGRYNEQFF. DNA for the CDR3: TGCGCCAGCAGCCCCCGCGCTAGACAGGGCCGATACAATGAGCAGTTCTTC. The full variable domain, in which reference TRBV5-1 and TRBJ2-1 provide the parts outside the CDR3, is KAGVTQTPRYLIKTRGQQVTLSCSPISGHRSVSWYQQTPGQGLQFLFEYFSETQRNKGNFPGRFSGRQFSNSRSEMNVSTLELGDSALYLCASSPRARQGRYNEQFFGPGTRLTVL.

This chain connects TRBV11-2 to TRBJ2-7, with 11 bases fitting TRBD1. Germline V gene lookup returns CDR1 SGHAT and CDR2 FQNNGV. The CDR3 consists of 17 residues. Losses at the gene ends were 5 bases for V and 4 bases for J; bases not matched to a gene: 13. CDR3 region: CASSPRTGGAIGYEQYF. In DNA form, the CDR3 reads TGTGCCAGCAGCCCCCGGACAGGGGGCGCGATCGGGTACGAGCAGTACTTC.

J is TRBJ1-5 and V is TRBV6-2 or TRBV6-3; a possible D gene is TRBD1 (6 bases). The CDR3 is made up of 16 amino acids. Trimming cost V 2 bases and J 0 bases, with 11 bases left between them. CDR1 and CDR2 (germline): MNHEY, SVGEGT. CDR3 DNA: TGTGCCAGCAGTTACGGACAGAGAAATAGCAATCAGCCCCAGCATTTT. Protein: CASSYGQRNSNQPQHF.

This CDR3 is CASSAGDSNNSPLHF. The DNA for the CDR3 is TGTGCCAGCTCCGCCGGAGACAGTAATAATTCACCCCTCCACTTT. This rearrangement joins TRBV18 to TRBJ1-6; maybe TRBD1 (5 bases). V was pared by 6 bases and J by 5 bases, with 14 bases between. The CDR3 runs 15 residues. CDR1 and CDR2 (germline): KGHSH, LQKENI. The whole variable domain, filled in from reference TRBV18 and TRBJ1-6, reads NAGVMQNPRHLVRRRGQEARLRCSPMKGHSHVYWYRQLPEEGLKFMVYLQKENIIDESGMPKERFSAEFPKEGPSILRIQQVVRGDSAAYFCASSAGDSNNSPLHFGNGTRLTVT.

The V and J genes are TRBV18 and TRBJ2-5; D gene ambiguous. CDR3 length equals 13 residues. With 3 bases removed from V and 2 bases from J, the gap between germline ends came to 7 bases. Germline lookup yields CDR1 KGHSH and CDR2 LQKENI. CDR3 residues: CASSPTLQETQYF. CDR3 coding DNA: TGTGCCAGCTCACCTACCCTACAAGAGACCCAGTACTTC.

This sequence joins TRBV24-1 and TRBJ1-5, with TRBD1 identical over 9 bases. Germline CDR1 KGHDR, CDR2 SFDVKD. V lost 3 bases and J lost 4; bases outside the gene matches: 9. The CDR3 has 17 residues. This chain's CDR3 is CATSDPGQGRVNQPQHF. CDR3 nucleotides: TGTGCCACCAGTGATCCGGGACAGGGAAGAGTAAATCAGCCCCAGCATTTT.